The 15 T cell receptor beta chains presented below share a single source sample, sequenced in a study of cytomegalovirus exposure and HLA in healthy donors. The data were produced by immunoSEQ multiplex PCR, yet TCRdb's version contains in-frame clones alone and is incomplete. Of roughly 230,000 clones detected, roughly 87% appear once; the ten largest clones hold approximately 3%. Sequencing was performed on PBMCs. The receptors come from a woman aged 25 to 39 in good health and CMV-seronegative.

This chain joins TRBV7-3 and TRBJ2-1; 10 nucleotides match TRBD2. Germline CDR1 SGHTA, CDR2 FQGTGA. This CDR3 has 17 amino acids. J lost 9 bases, V lost 1 base, and 12 bases had no gene match. CDR3 in DNA: TGTGCCAGCAGCTTAATTGGAGCTCGGACTAGCGGTGCTGAGCAGTTCTTC. Translated: CASSLIGARTSGAEQFF.

The J gene is TRBJ2-3, the V gene TRBV30; D is unclear. The ends were cut back, 0 bases at V and 6 bases at J, with 13 bases in the middle. The CDR3 spans 14 residues. CDR1 is GTSNPN, CDR2 SVGIG, per germline (reference sequence). CDR3 sequence (DNA): TGTGCCTGGAGTGTAGGCGGACCTGGGGATACGCAGTATTTT. Translating it yields CAWSVGGPGDTQYF.

The rearrangement joins TRBV25-1 to TRBJ2-7; 9 bases match TRBD1. CDR3 length: 15 amino acids. V shed 3 bases, J shed 3 bases, and the junction held 6 bases outside the gene matches. Germline CDR1 MGHDK, CDR2 SYGVNS. The CDR3 DNA reads TGTGCCAGCAGTGAGCCGGGACAGGGTTTCTACGAGCAGTACTTC. This codes for CASSEPGQGFYEQYF.

The genes are TRBV15 and TRBJ1-2; 10 bases agree with TRBD1. The CDR3 has 14 amino acids. Trimming removed 7 bases from V and 1 base from J; junction bases left unmatched: 3. The germline CDR1 and CDR2 sequences are LNHNV and YYDKDF (reference sequence). The CDR3 is CATTRDRGNYGYTF. The DNA for the CDR3 is TGTGCCACCACCCGGGACAGGGGTAACTATGGCTACACCTTC. Looking up the rest from reference TRBV15 and TRBJ1-2 gives the full variable domain: DAMVIQNPRYQVTQFGKPVTLSCSQTLNHNVMYWYQQKSSQAPKLLFHYYDKDFNNEADTPDNFQSRRPNTSFCFLDIRSPGLGDTAMYLCATTRDRGNYGYTFGSGTRLTVV.

To note about this clone: Other DNA sequences in this sample translate to the same CDR3. V is TRBV2 and J is TRBJ2-3, with 7 bases identical to TRBD2. CDR1 is SNHLY and CDR2 is FYNNEI in the germline V gene. The CDR3 is 11 residues long. V gave up 6 bases and J gave up 6 bases; unmatched junction bases: 0. The CDR3 is CASRGGDTQYF. For the CDR3, the DNA is TGTGCCAGCAGGGGGGGGGATACGCAGTATTTT.

This clone was counted ten times or more. J is TRBJ1-2 and V is TRBV7-9; 8 nucleotides align to TRBD1. Germline loops: CDR1 SEHNR, CDR2 FQNEAQ (reference sequence). The CDR3 has 19 amino acids. Trimming took 1 base from V and 6 from J; bases not matched to a gene: 19. CDR3 sequence: CASSLGRKSTDRAVDGYTF. The DNA of the CDR3 is TGTGCCAGCAGCTTAGGACGAAAGAGTACGGACAGGGCGGTCGATGGCTACACCTTC.

The chain employs TRBV27 and TRBJ1-5; 7 bases are shared with TRBD1. CDR3 size: 14 residues. V lost 5 bases and J lost 3; bases outside the gene matches: 4. From germline, CDR1 is MNHEY and CDR2 SMNVEV (reference sequence). The CDR3 is CASSNQGDNQPQHF. In DNA form, the CDR3 reads TGTGCCAGCAGTAATCAGGGGGACAATCAGCCCCAGCATTTT.

The rearrangement links TRBV13 to TRBJ2-5; 7 bases are a match to TRBD2. CDR1 is PRHDT, CDR2 FYEKMQ, per germline (reference sequence). The CDR3 is 14 amino acids. Trimming removed 4 bases from V and 6 bases from J; junction bases left unmatched: 8. As DNA, the CDR3 is TGTGCCAGCAGCTACCCGGGCGGGAGACAGACCCAGTACTTC. It codes for CASSYPGGRQTQYF.

The chain couples TRBV15 to TRBJ2-5; unclear D gene. The germline CDR1 and CDR2 sequences are LNHNV and YYDKDF (reference sequence). V was clipped by 7 bases and J by 0 bases, with 9 bases between them. This CDR3 spans 13 amino acids. As DNA, the CDR3 is TGTGCCACCACCAACCGGAACCAAGAGACCCAGTACTTC. It specifies CATTNRNQETQYF.

The chain is built from TRBV7-9 and TRBJ2-7; 11 bases are a match to TRBD2. Germline lookup yields CDR1 SEHNR and CDR2 FQNEAQ (reference sequence). There are 17 residues in the CDR3. V shed 2 bases, J shed 1 base, and the junction held 7 bases outside the gene matches. Here the CDR3 reads CASSLSHTSGGSYEQYF. The DNA for the CDR3 is TGTGCCAGCAGCTTAAGTCACACTAGCGGGGGTTCCTACGAGCAGTACTTC.

V gene TRBV5-1 combines with J gene TRBJ1-4; TRBD1 matches 7 bases. CDR3 length equals 15 residues. The ends lost 0 bases at V and 8 bases at J; junction bases unmatched: 7. From germline, CDR1 is SGHRS and CDR2 YFSETQ. DNA of the CDR3: TGCGCCAGCAGCTTGGCAACAGGGGCTTACGAAAAACTGTTTTTT. This gives the protein CASSLATGAYEKLFF.

The chain joins TRBV5-1 to TRBJ2-2; D ambiguous. CDR3 length: 15 residues. Trimming removed 0 bases from V and 0 bases from J, with 6 bases in between. Germline loops: CDR1 SGHRS, CDR2 YFSETQ. CDR3 DNA sequence: TGCGCCAGCAGCTTGGAATGGGCGAACACCGGGGAGCTGTTTTTT. The encoded protein is CASSLEWANTGELFF. The complete variable domain, with remaining parts taken from reference TRBV5-1 and TRBJ2-2, reads KAGVTQTPRYLIKTRGQQVTLSCSPISGHRSVSWYQQTPGQGLQFLFEYFSETQRNKGNFPGRFSGRQFSNSRSEMNVSTLELGDSALYLCASSLEWANTGELFFGEGSRLTVL.

V usage is TRBV27 and J usage is TRBJ1-5; TRBD1 matches at 9 bases. The CDR3 sequence is 17 residues long. With 4 bases clipped from V and 2 bases from J, the junction kept 9 bases outside the gene matches. The germline CDR1 and CDR2 sequences are MNHEY and SMNVEV (reference sequence). The CDR3 protein is CASSSLHRTGGNQPQHF. DNA of the CDR3: TGTGCCAGCAGTTCCCTCCACCGGACAGGGGGCAATCAGCCCCAGCATTTT.

In DNA, the CDR3 is TGTGCCAGCAGCTCAATCCGGGACAGCTTCCCCGAGCAGTACTTC. This gives the protein CASSSIRDSFPEQYF. This chain connects TRBV11-3 to TRBJ2-7; 7 positions agree with TRBD1. The CDR3 length is 15 residues. Unmatched junction bases numbered 12, after V lost 4 bases and J lost 6 bases. From germline, CDR1 is SGHNT and CDR2 YENEEA.

The chain has TRBV7-9 and TRBJ2-7; 7 bases fit TRBD2. V dropped 5 bases and J dropped 2; count of bases not matched to a gene: 3. CDR1 and CDR2 from the germline V gene are SEHNR and FQNEAQ (reference sequence). The CDR3 contains 13 residues. The CDR3 is CASSRDYTYEQYF. The CDR3 DNA reads as TGTGCCAGCAGCCGGGACTACACCTACGAGCAGTACTTC.